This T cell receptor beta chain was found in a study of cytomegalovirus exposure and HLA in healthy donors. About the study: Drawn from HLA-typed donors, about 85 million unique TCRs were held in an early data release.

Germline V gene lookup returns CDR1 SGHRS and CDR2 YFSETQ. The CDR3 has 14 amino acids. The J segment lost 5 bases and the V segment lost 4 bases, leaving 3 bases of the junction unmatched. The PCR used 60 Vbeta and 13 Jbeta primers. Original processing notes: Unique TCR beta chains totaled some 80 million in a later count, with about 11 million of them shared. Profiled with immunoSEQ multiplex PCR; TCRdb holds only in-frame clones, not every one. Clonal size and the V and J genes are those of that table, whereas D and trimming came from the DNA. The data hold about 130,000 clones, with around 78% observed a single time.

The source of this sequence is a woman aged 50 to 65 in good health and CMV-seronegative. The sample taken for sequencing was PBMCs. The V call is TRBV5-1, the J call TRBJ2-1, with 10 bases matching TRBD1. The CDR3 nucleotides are TGCGCCAGCAGCAGGGACAGGGGCGACAATGAGCAGTTCTTC. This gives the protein CASSRDRGDNEQFF.